Shown below are 2 T cell receptor beta chains from a single sample sequenced in a study of identical twins. MiXCR, run by TCRdb on the 5' RACE reads, gives a single entry per CDR3 protein. The sample carries around 230,000 distinct CDR3 sequences, around 6.5% recorded once. These data also featured in a second study, about T cells expressing NK-cell markers.

The sample taken for sequencing was CD8+ T cells sorted from blood. Source of these receptors: a woman between 18 and 29 years old in good health.

This clonotype was counted between two and nine times. The chain uses TRBV11-3 and TRBJ1-1, with 7 nucleotides matching TRBD1. V lost 8 bases to trimming and J lost 5 bases; unmatched junction nucleotides: 11. The germline gives CDR1 SGHNT, CDR2 YENEEA. CDR3 length: 14 residues. Written as DNA, the CDR3 is TGTGCCAGCGCACCAGGGGGTTCGGGGACTGAAGCTTTCTTT. Translation gives CASAPGGSGTEAFF.

The chain's CDR3 is CASSPASPGKTQYF. The CDR3 DNA reads as TGTGCCAGCAGTCCCGCCTCGCCCGGGAAGACCCAGTACTTC. The chain couples TRBV27 to TRBJ2-5; possibly TRBD2 for D (5 bases). CDR3 length: 14 residues. The V gene's germline CDR1 is MNHEY and CDR2 SMNVEV (reference sequence). V was cut by 5 bases and J by 6 bases, with 16 bases left in between.